This note documents a single TCR beta chain sequence. Antigen unknown. The data derive from a study of T cell responses to AZD1222 COVID-19 vaccine. Findings and limits, study-wide: Among AZD1222 vaccinees, only six or seven were seropositive at baseline. White British donors predominated, females outnumbered males, and clonal diversity was possibly underestimated. Reportedly, nearly half the spike-specific TCRs target unmutated variant regions. Compared with day 0, the breadth and depth of the Spike-specific TCR repertoire rose significantly after two doses of AZD1222.

V lost 0 bases, J lost 3 bases, and 8 bases lay in between. The CDR3 length is 14 residues. Germline V gives CDR1 LGHNA, CDR2 YSLEER. Method: immunoSEQ multiplex PCR; TCRdb's copy keeps in-frame clones and lacks some. The repertoire has over 130,000 clones, 94% of them found once; the top ten carry 0.95% to 1.5%. The sequences come from peripheral blood, collected on day 0 of AZD1222 vaccination. This chain uses TRBV4-3 with TRBJ1-2; D gene unclear. The TCR sequence derives from an adult in good health. CDR3 bases: TGCGCCAGCAGCCAAGATAACGGGGACTATGGCTACACCTTC. Its translation is CASSQDNGDYGYTF.